A few counts support the clone carrying this T cell receptor (delta chain). The translation of this DNA and the TCRdb protein of a much larger clone differ at residue 10, probably owing to a read error; the protein shown here is translated from the DNA. The CDR3 sequence is 18 residues long. Looked up from germline, CDR1 is GEAIGNYY and CDR2 is EKD. The V and J ends lost 3 bases and 2 bases, in that order; junction bases with no gene match: 7. The sample is drawn from a study of gamma-delta chains in newborns, infants, children. Study overall: Polyclonal expansion of innate γδ T cells after birth follows microbial exposure.

TCRdb fed the reads to CATT. The table shows fewer than 5,000 delta-chain clones, with under 15% occurring only once. The sequence was obtained from a child who was a newborn, infant or young child, either healthy, febrile or measles-vaccinated (not recorded which). The specimen was blood. The chain combines TRDV2 with TRDJ3; 9 positions match TRDD3. The CDR3 DNA is TGTGCCTGTGACGTACTGGGGGACAGCCCCTGGGACACCCGACAGATGTTTTTC. Translated, it gives CACDVLGDSPWDTRQMFF.